This T cell receptor beta chain was captured in a study of CD8 T cells in ankylosing spondylitis (dated by TCRdb to 2016 to 2017). As for the study more broadly: The study set out to find disease-linked TCR variants by profiling T cell receptor beta repertoires in ankylosing spondylitis patients and healthy donors. The whole study cohort included over a hundred healthy donors and 25 ankylosing spondylitis patients. Samples of peripheral blood were taken, and for ankylosing spondylitis patients, synovial fluid was collected as well.

This clonotype has ten or more counts. The specificity of this receptor is unknown. Base qualities are not recorded, but no much larger clone differs from it by a single base. Synovial fluid samples were paired with blood samples taken from the same ankylosing spondylitis patients. Sequenced using an Illumina HiSeq 2500. Quantitative 5'-RACE with molecular barcodes was the method used to prepare the TCR beta libraries. Regarding the original processing steps: Disease-linked TCR variants were identified with a new computational method built on a probabilistic model of VDJ rearrangement. TCRdb reworked the public reads: Q25 trimming with fastp, MiXCR clone assembly, productive beta chains retained. CDR3 protein duplicates are merged, each entry listing the most common genes and DNA. TCRdb, rather than the study authors, made the V and J calls. The sample includes about 140,000 distinct CDR3 sequences, with roughly 8.3% observed a single time. The ten largest clones take up less than 7.5% of the sample.

What the study reported, not specific to this receptor: Blood from ankylosing spondylitis patients appeared to be characterized by a TCR beta motif composed of under 10 highly homologous amino acid variants. Significant enrichment of the disease-linked clones was reported in matched synovial fluid samples from ankylosing spondylitis patients. The disease-linked clones had a CD8+ phenotype and were found at relatively low frequencies in peripheral blood. Some TCR beta motif variants had previously been reported in synovial fluid and blood of reactive arthritis patients, which suggested common disease-initiation mechanisms.

The CDR3 runs 14 amino acids, cysteine and phenylalanine included. Only the CDR3 DNA is retained, 42 bases long and in frame from the first base. V is cut by 2 bases and J by 1 base, and the space between the germline ends is 8 bases. This TCR came from a male donor with ankylosing spondylitis. This receptor chain uses TRBV12-3 or TRBV12-4 and TRBJ1-1, with the identity of the D gene unclear. Source material: synovial fluid, either unsorted or a sorted T cell fraction (not recorded which). The CDR3 loop reads CASSLREGNTEAFF. The base sequence is TGTGCCAGCAGTTTAAGGGAGGGGAACACTGAAGCTTTCTTT.